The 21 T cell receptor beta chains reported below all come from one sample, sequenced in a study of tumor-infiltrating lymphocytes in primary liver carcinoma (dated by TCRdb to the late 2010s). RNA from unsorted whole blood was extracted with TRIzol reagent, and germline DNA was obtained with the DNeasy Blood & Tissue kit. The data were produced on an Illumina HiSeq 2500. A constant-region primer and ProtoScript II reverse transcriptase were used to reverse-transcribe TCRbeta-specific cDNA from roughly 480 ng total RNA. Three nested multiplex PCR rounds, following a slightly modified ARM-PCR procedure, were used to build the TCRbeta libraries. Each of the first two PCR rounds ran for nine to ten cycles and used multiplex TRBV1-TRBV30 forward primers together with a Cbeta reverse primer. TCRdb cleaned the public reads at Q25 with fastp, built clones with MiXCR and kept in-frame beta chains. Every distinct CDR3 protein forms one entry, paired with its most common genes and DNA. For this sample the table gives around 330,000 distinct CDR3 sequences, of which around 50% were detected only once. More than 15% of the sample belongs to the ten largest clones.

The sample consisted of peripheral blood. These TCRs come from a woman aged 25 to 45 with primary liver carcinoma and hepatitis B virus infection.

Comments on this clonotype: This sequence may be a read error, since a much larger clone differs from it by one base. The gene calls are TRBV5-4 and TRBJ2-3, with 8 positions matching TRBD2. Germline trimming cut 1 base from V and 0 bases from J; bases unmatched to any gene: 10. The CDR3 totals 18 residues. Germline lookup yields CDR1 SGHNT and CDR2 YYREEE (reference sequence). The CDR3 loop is CASSLRGLVGPSTDTQYF. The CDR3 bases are TGTGCCAGCAGCTTGCGGGGACTAGTGGGCCCTAGCACAGATACGCAGTATTTT. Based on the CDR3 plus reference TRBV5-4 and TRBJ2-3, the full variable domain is ETGVTQSPTHLIKTRGQQVTLRCSSQSGHNTVSWYQQALGQGPQFIFQYYREEENGRGNFPPRFSGLQFPNYSSELNVNALELDDSALYLCASSLRGLVGPSTDTQYFGPGTRLTVL.

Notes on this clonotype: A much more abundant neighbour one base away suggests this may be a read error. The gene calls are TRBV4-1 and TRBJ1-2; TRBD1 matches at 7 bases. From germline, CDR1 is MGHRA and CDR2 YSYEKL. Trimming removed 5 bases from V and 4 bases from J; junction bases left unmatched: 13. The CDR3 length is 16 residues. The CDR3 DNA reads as TGCGCCAGCAGCGAATCGACAGGGTGCAGCCCCTATGGCTACACCTTC. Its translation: CASSESTGCSPYGYTF.

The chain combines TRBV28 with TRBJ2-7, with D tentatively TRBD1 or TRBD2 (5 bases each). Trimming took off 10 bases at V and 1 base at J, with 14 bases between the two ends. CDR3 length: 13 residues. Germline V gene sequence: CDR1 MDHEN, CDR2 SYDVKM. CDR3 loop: CATNRGASYEQYF. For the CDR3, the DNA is TGTGCCACCAACCGAGGGGCGTCCTACGAGCAGTACTTC.

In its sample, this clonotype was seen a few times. This CDR3 is CASRSGTSSSYEQYF. The CDR3 DNA follows: TGTGCCAGCAGGTCCGGGACAAGCTCCTCATACGAGCAGTACTTC. The rearrangement links TRBV6-1 to TRBJ2-7; D possibly corresponds to TRBD1 (6 bases). CDR3 length: 15 amino acids. Trimming took 6 bases from V and 4 from J, leaving 19 bases between them. CDR1 is MNHNS and CDR2 is SASEGT in the germline V gene.

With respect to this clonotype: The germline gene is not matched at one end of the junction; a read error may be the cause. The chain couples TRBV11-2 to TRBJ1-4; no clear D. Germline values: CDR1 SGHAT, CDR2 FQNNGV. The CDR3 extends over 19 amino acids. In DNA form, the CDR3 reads TGTGCCAGCAGCTTAAAAGTGCTTGTACGGGCAGGACCTAATGAAAAATTGTTTTTT. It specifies CASSLKVLVRAGPNEKLFF.

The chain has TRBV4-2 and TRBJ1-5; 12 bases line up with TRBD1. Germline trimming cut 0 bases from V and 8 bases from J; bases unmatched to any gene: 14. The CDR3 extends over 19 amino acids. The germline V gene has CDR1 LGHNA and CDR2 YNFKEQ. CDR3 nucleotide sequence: TGTGCCAGCAGCCAAGAAGCGAGCCCCGGGACAGGGGGCCCGGAGCCCCAGCATTTT. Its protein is CASSQEASPGTGGPEPQHF.

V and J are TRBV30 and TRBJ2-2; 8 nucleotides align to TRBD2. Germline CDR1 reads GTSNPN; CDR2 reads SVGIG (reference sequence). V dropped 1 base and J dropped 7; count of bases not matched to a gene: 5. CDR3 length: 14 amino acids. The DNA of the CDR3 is TGTGCCTGGAGTGCTCAGCTAGCGGGCGGGGAGCTGTTTTTT. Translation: CAWSAQLAGGELFF.

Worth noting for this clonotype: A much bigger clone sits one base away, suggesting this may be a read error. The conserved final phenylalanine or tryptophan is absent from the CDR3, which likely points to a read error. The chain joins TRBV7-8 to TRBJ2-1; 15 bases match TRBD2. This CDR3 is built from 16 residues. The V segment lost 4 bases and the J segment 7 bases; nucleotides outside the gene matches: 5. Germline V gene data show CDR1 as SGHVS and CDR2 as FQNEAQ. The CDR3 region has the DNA TGTGCCAGCAGCTCCCGGACTAGCGGGAGGGTTAATGAGCAGTTCCTC. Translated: CASSSRTSGRVNEQFL.

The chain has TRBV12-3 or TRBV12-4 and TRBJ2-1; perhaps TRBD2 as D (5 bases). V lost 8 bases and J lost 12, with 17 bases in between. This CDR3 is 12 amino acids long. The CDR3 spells CASARTAGGQFF. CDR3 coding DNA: TGTGCCAGCGCCCGAACGGCGGGTGGGCAGTTCTTC.

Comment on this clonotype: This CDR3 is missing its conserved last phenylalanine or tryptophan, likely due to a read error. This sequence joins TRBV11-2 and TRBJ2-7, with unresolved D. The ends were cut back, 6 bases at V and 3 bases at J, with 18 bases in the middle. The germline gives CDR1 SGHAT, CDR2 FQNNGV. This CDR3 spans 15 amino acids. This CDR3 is CASSVYGSRHYEQYL. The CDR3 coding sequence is TGTGCCAGCAGTGTGTACGGGTCACGCCACTACGAGCAGTACTTA.

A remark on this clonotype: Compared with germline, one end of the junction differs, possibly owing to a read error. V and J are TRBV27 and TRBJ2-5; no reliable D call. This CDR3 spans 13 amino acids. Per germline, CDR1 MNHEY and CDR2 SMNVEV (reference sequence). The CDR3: CASSLTRQETRYF. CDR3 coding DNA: TGTGCCAGCAGTTTGACACGCCAAGAGACCCGGTACTTC.

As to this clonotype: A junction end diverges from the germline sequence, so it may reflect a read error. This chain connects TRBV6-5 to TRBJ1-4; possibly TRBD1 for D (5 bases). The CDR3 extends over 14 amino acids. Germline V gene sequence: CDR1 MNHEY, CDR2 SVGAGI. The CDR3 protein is CAGSYWGGDEKLFF. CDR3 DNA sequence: TGTGCCGGCAGTTACTGGGGAGGGGATGAAAAACTGTTTTTT.

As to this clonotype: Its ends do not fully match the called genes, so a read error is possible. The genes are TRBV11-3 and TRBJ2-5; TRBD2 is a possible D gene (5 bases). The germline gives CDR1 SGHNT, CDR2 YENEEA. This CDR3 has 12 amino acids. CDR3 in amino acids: CTSSASQETQYF. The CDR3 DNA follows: TGTACCAGTAGCGCCTCCCAAGAGACCCAGTACTTC.

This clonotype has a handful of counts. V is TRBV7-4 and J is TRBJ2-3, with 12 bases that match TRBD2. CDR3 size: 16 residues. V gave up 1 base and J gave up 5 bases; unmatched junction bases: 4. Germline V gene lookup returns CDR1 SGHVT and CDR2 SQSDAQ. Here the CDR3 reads CASSLGLAGVLDTQYF. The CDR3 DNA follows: TGTGCCAGCAGCTTAGGACTAGCGGGAGTTTTAGATACGCAGTATTTT.

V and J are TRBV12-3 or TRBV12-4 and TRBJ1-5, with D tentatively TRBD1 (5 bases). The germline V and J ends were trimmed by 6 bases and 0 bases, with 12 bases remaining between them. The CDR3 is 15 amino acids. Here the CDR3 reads CASSPRGLSNQPQHF. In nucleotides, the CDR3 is TGTGCCAGCAGCCCTCGGGGACTTAGCAATCAGCCCCAGCATTTT.

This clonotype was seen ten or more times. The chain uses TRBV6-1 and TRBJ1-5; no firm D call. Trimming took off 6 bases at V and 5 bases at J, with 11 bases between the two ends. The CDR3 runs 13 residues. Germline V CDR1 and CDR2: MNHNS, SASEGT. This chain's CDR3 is CASSRRGYQPQHF. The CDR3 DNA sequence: TGTGCCAGCAGCCGACGGGGTTATCAGCCCCAGCATTTT.

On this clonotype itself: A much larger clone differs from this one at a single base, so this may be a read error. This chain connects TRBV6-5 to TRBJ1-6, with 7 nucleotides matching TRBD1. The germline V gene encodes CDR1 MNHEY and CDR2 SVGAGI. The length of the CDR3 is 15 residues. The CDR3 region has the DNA TGTGCCAGCAGAAGAGGGGGCTCCTATAATTCACCCCTCCAATTT. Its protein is CASRRGGSYNSPLQF.

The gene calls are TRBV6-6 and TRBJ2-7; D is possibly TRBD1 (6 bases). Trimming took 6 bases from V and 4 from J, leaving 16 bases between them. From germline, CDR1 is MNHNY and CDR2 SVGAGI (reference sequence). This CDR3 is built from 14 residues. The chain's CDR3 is CASSYEGTLYEQYF. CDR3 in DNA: TGTGCCAGCAGCTACGAGGGGACACTTTACGAGCAGTACTTC.

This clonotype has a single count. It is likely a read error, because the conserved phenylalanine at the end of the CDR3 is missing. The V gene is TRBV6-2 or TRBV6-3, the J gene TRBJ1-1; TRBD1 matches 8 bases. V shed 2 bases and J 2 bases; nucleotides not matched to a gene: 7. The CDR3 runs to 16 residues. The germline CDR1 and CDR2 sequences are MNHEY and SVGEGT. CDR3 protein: CASSYTGGGLNTEAFL. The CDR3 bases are TGTGCCAGCAGTTACACAGGGGGAGGACTAAACACTGAAGCTTTCCTT.

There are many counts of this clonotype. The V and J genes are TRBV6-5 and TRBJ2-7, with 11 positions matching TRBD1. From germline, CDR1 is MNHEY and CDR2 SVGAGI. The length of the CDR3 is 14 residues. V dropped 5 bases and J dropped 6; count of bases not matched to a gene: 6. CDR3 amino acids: CASSRVGQGGEQYF. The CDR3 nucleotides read TGTGCCAGCAGTCGCGTGGGACAGGGGGGCGAGCAGTACTTC.

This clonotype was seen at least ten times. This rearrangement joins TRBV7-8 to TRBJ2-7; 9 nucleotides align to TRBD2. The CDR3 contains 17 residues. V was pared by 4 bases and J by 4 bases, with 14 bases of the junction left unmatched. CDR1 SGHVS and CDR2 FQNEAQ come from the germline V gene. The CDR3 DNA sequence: TGTGCCAGCAGCTCTAGCTTCGATAGCGGGAGTCCATACGAGCAGTACTTC. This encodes CASSSSFDSGSPYEQYF.